This T cell receptor (beta chain) originates from a study of blood T cell repertoires in COVID-19. Study-wide context: Collection of acute and convalescent COVID-19 samples took place in the United States, Italy and Spain.

The germline V gene has CDR1 KGHSH and CDR2 LQKENI. The CDR3 is 15 amino acids. V lost 4 bases and J lost 3; bases outside the gene matches: 5. Source study methods: Reference gene primer amplification gave nucleated cell count estimates. Profiled with immunoSEQ multiplex PCR; TCRdb holds only in-frame clones, not every one. That table supplies the V and J calls and clone size; D and trimming were determined from the DNA. The sample holds some 65,000 clones, under 95% seen once. The TCR was taken from a man aged 70 or older with active COVID-19. The rearrangement joins TRBV18 to TRBJ2-2; the match to TRBD2 covers 7 bases. The sequenced material came from peripheral blood. The CDR3 region is CASSRGTTYTGELFF. As DNA, the CDR3 is TGTGCCAGCTCACGCGGGACTACTTACACCGGGGAGCTGTTTTTT.